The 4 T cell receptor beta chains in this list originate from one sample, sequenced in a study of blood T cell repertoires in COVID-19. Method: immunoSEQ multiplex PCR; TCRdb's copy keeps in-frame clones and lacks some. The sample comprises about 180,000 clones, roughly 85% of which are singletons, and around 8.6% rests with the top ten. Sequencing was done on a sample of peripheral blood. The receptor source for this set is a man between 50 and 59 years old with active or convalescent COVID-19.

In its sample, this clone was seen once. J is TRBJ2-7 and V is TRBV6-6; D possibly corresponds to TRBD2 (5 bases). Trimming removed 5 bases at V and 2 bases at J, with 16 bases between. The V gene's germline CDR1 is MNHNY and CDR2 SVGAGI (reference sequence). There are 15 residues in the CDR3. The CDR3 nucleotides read TGTGCCAGCAGTAACGAGGGTACAGCCCCCTACGAGCAGTACTTC. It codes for CASSNEGTAPYEQYF.

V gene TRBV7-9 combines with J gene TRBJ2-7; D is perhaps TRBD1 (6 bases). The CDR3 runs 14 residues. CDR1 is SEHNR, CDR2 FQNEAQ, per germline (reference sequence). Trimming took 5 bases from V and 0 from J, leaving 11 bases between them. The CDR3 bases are TGTGCCAGCAGCAAAACGGACAGCTCCTACGAGCAGTACTTC. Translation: CASSKTDSSYEQYF. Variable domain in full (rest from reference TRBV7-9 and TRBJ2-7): DTGVSQNPRHKITKRGQNVTFRCDPISEHNRLYWYRQTLGQGPEFLTYFQNEAQLEKSRLLSDRFSAERPKGSFSTLEIQRTEQGDSAMYLCASSKTDSSYEQYFGPGTRLTVT.

DNA of the CDR3: TGTGCCAGCAGCCCTGGACTAGCGGGAGGGATAGAGACCCAGTACTTC. Translated, it gives CASSPGLAGGIETQYF. The gene calls are TRBV4-2 and TRBJ2-5; 15 bases align to TRBD2. The germline CDR1 and CDR2 sequences are LGHNA and YNFKEQ. The CDR3 consists of 16 residues. The V segment lost 4 bases and the J segment 4 bases; nucleotides outside the gene matches: 4.

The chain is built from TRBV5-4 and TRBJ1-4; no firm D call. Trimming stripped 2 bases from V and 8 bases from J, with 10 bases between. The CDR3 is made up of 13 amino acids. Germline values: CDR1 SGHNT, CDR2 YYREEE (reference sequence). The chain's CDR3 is CASSFPGEEKLFF. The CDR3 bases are TGTGCCAGCAGCTTCCCCGGGGAGGAAAAACTGTTTTTT.